This T cell receptor beta chain was identified during a study of molecular identifiers for immune sequencing clone quantification (dated by TCRdb to the late 2010s). A note on the overall study: For a replicate experiment, RNA from roughly 21,000 or 96,000 naive CD8 T cells was divided into five aliquots, of which four were sequenced. This methods study used CD8 T cells to benchmark TCR RNA copy counting and molecular-identifier clustering-based TCR repertoire sequencing (MIDCIRS). Results and caveats for the whole study, not just this receptor: A single cell's worth of spiked-in Jurkat TCR RNA was reported detectable even among one million naive CD8 T cells. Without barcode sub-clustering, chimeric consensus sequences inflated TCR diversity; chimeras reached as high as 47%. Identical TCR molecules sharing a barcode could cause highly expanded clone sizes to be underestimated. In CMV-specific effector cells, clones with more than 20 RNA copies accounted for over 97% of molecules, whereas in naive cells such clones accounted for under 1%. The naive libraries included spiked-in Jurkat TCR RNA (over nine copies' worth), and this RNA is not part of the donor repertoire. Modeling indicated 2.5 to 3 TCR RNA copies recovered per cell, compared with about 9.4 by digital PCR, which implies a capture efficiency of approximately 30%.

Ten or more counts support this clonotype. Its antigen specificity is not known. There are no base qualities to consult, and no much larger clone falls within one base. Libraries of naive CD8 T cells were built from about 19,000 to 1,100,000 sorted cells, with 10%, 30% or 50% of the purified RNA used. On a BD FACSAria II, naive CD8 T cells were FACS-sorted as CD8+CD4-CCR7+CD45RA+ and collected into RLT Plus buffer. To test detection sensitivity, Jurkat RNA equivalent to over 8 TCR copies was spiked into samples of about 19,000-1,000,000 naive CD8 T cells. Enrichment of CD8 T cells was performed with RosetteSep CD8+ T Cell Enrichment Cocktail and Ficoll-Paque, after which ACK red cell lysis was carried out. V lost 5 bases and J lost 1 base, and the count of bases not matched to a germline gene is 5. CDR1 and CDR2 are drawn from the germline V gene: SNHLY, FYNNEI. The CDR3 goes from the cysteine to the phenylalanine over 15 residues. Only the CDR3 portion is preserved as DNA: 45 bases, with reading frame beginning at the first base.

Receptor libraries were prepared by PCR. For sequencing, an Illumina HiSeq 4000 was employed. Bulk TCR libraries were prepared as previously described, using TCR primers listed in Table S5. Total RNA was purified with the Qiagen AllPrep DNA/RNA kit. Before analysis, reads from multiple sequencing runs of one library were combined. Concerning the study's data processing: Only reads with exact TCR constant sequence were kept, trimmed to 150 nt, and grouped by their 12-nt molecular barcodes. Reads inside each barcode group were sub-clustered using a 15% Levenshtein threshold, and a quality-weighted consensus sequence was constructed for each RNA molecule. Non-functional sequences were filtered out, along with any lower-count sequence sitting one edit away from another sequence. Based on a fit of two negative binomial distributions, barcode sub-clusters having less than 20% of the maximum read count were discarded. TCRdb redid the processing of the public reads, applying fastp at Q25 and MiXCR, and retained in-frame beta chains. Rows merge per CDR3 protein into single entries with the most common DNA and genes. The V and J calls were determined by TCRdb, not by the authors. The sample yields fewer than 350,000 distinct CDR3 sequences; around a fifth were counted once. Under 0.95% of the sample rests with the top ten.

Material: naive CD8+ T cells from blood, with Jurkat cell RNA spiked in. The intended sense of this specimen's cell subset or site label: FACS-sorted CD8+CD4-CCR7+CD45RA+ naive T cells. The sequence came from a human donor in good health. Some libraries in this study had Jurkat cell RNA spiked in. The receptor chain draws on TRBV2 and TRBJ1-1; TRBD1 matches 9 bases in the middle. The nucleotides read TGTGCCAGCAGTCCCGGGACAGGGAAGAACACTGAAGCTTTCTTT. This encodes CASSPGTGKNTEAFF.